This paragraph reports one T cell receptor (beta chain). The entry originates in a study of T cells in Graves' hyperthyroidism and ophthalmopathy. TCR beta CDR3 region amplification was performed from RNA transcripts. Carried out on the TCR CDR3, a first-round RT-PCR used the HTBI primer set. TCRdb reprocessed the multiplex PCR reads with MiXCR, giving one entry per CDR3 protein. The data hold just under 750,000 distinct CDR3 sequences, with 30% to 40% observed a single time. The sequenced sample was blood. The sequence was collected from a woman in her 40s with Graves' hyperthyroidism.

The CDR3 sequence is CASSTLLRTGGDSPLHF. CDR3 sequence (DNA): TGTGCCAGCAGTACCCTTTTACGGACAGGGGGCGATTCACCCCTCCACTTT. The chain employs TRBV7-9 and TRBJ1-6; TRBD1 matches at 11 bases. Trimming removed 6 bases from V and 8 bases from J; junction bases left unmatched: 12. The CDR3 sequence is 17 residues long. From germline, CDR1 is SEHNR and CDR2 FQNEAQ (reference sequence). Full variable domain (remainder filled in from reference TRBV7-9 and TRBJ1-6): DTGVSQNPRHKITKRGQNVTFRCDPISEHNRLYWYRQTLGQGPEFLTYFQNEAQLEKSRLLSDRFSAERPKGSFSTLEIQRTEQGDSAMYLCASSTLLRTGGDSPLHFGNGTRLTVT.